This T cell receptor (beta chain) was identified during a study of T cell responses to AZD1222 COVID-19 vaccine. Points from the study as a whole: It was only after the peak T cell response that any repertoires were sampled. Once two AZD1222 doses were given, Spike-specific TCR breadth and depth went up.

TCRdb keeps only in-frame clones here, not all; method: immunoSEQ multiplex PCR. The sample comprises over 75,000 clones, approximately 92% of which are singletons, and more than 2% rests with the top ten. The germline V gene encodes CDR1 SGHTA and CDR2 FQGNSA. CDR3 length equals 15 residues. Deletions cut 3 bases from V and 4 bases from J, with 15 bases between. A remark on this clone: Its specificity is unknown.

Specimen: peripheral blood, collected 28 days after the second AZD1222 dose. The V call is TRBV7-2, the J call TRBJ2-5; no firm D call. The sequence derives from an adult who received the AZD1222 COVID-19 vaccine. CDR3 coding DNA: TGTGCCAGCAGCTTTCAGACCGGCGGTGGAGAGACCCAGTACTTC. Translated, it gives CASSFQTGGGETQYF.